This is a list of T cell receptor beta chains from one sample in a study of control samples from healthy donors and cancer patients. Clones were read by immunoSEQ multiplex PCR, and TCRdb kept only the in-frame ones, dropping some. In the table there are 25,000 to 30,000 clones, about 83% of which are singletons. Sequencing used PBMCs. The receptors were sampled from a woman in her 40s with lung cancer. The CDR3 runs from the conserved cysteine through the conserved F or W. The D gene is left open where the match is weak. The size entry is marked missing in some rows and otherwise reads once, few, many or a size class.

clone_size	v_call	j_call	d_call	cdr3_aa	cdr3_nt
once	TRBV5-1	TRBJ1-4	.	CASKTGPTNEKLFF	TGCGCCAGCAAAACCGGACCGACAAATGAAAAACTGTTTTTT
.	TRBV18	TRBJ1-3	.	CASSPGSGAGNTIYF	TGTGCCAGCTCACCGGGTTCGGGCGCTGGAAACACCATATATTTT
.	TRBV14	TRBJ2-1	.	CASSQGTFYGEQFF	TGTGCCAGCAGCCAAGGCACATTTTACGGTGAGCAGTTCTTC
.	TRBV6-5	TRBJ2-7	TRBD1	CASRFDRGRYEQYF	TGTGCCAGCAGATTCGACAGGGGGCGATACGAGCAGTACTTC
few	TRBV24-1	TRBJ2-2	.	CATSAPRSGATGELFF	TGTGCCACCAGCGCCCCACGTTCGGGAGCCACCGGGGAGCTGTTTTTT
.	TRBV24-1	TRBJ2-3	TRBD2	CATSGERGHTDTQYF	TGTGCCACCAGTGGAGAGCGGGGGCACACAGATACGCAGTATTTT
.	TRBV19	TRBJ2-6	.	CASKFLAGDLISGANVLTF	TGTGCCAGTAAATTTTTGGCAGGCGATCTTATCTCTGGGGCCAACGTCCTGACTTTC
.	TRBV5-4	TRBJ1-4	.	CASSLAPGGIDGKLFF	TGTGCCAGCAGCTTGGCCCCGGGAGGGATAGACGGAAAACTGTTTTTT
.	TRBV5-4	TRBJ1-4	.	CASSSAGGDEKLFF	TGTGCCAGCAGCTCAGCGGGGGGGGATGAAAAACTGTTTTTT
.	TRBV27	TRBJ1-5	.	CASRITRAGNQPQHF	TGTGCCAGCAGAATTACACGCGCCGGCAATCAGCCCCAGCATTTT
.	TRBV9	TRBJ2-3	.	CASSVGPSTDTQYF	TGTGCCAGCAGCGTAGGTCCGAGCACAGATACGCAGTATTTT
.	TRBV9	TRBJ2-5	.	CASSVEGGPQATQYF	TGTGCCAGCAGCGTAGAGGGGGGCCCCCAGGCGACCCAGTACTTC
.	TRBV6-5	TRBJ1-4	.	CASSRREREKLFF	TGTGCCAGCAGTCGTAGAGAACGTGAAAAACTGTTTTTT
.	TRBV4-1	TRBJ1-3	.	CASSPQVSGNTIYF	TGCGCCAGCAGCCCACAGGTCTCTGGAAACACCATATATTTT
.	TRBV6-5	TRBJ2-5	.	CASRMGEPETQYF	TGTGCCAGCAGGATGGGGGAGCCCGAGACCCAGTACTTC
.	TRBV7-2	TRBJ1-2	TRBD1	CASSLARDRGRGYTF	TGTGCCAGCAGCTTAGCCCGGGACAGGGGGCGAGGCTACACCTTC
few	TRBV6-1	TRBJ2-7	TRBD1	CASSVAPGQGSSYEQYF	TGTGCCAGCAGTGTTGCCCCGGGACAGGGCTCTTCCTACGAGCAGTACTTC
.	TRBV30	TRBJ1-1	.	CAWSTFGAEVPEAFF	TGTGCCTGGAGTACGTTCGGGGCAGAGGTCCCTGAAGCTTTCTTT
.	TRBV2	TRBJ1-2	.	CANQETQGLKGYTF	TGTGCCAACCAGGAGACGCAGGGCCTGAAAGGCTACACCTTC
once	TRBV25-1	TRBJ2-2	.	CASSESVGSTGELFF	TGTGCCAGCAGTGAATCCGTCGGATCCACCGGGGAGCTGTTTTTT
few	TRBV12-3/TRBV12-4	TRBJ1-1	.	CASSLGKNTEAFF	TGTGCCAGCAGTTTAGGGAAGAACACTGAAGCTTTCTTT
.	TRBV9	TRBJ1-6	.	CASSVEAYGLPLHF	TGTGCCAGCAGCGTAGAAGCCTATGGTTTACCCCTCCACTTT
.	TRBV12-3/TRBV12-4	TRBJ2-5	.	CASSLGGLVAQYF	TGTGCCAGCAGTTTAGGGGGGCTAGTCGCCCAGTACTTC
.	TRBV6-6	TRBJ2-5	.	CASSYEGGKETQYF	TGTGCCAGCAGTTACGAAGGGGGGAAAGAGACCCAGTACTTC
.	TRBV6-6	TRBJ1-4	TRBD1	CASSVGRGNEKLFF	TGTGCCAGCAGTGTAGGCAGGGGGAATGAAAAACTGTTTTTT
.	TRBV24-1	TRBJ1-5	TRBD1	CATLGGTGRFCDNQPQHF	TGTGCCACTCTGGGGGGGACAGGACGGTTTTGCGACAATCAGCCCCAGCATTTT
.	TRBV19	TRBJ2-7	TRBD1	CASRRNRDSSYEQYF	TGTGCCAGTAGGAGAAACCGGGACAGCTCCTACGAGCAGTACTTC
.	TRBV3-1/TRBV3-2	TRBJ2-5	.	CASSPRRGKETQYF	TGTGCCAGCAGCCCGCGGCGGGGCAAAGAGACCCAGTACTTC
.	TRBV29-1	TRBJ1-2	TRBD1	CSVDRQGARGYGYTF	TGCAGCGTTGATCGACAGGGGGCGCGGGGCTATGGCTACACCTTC
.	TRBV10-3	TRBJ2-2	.	CAISAGLNTGELFF	TGTGCCATCAGTGCAGGATTAAACACCGGGGAGCTGTTCTTT
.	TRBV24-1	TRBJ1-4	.	CATSDLGPPGNEKLFF	TGTGCCACCAGTGATTTAGGCCCGCCGGGTAATGAAAAACTGTTTTTT
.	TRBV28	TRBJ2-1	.	CASSSLWTSLYNEQFF	TGTGCCAGCAGTTCGCTTTGGACATCCCTCTACAATGAGCAGTTCTTC
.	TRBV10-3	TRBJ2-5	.	CAISQSETQYF	TGTGCCATCAGTCAGTCGGAGACCCAGTACTTC
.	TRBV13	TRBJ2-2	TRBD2	CASSPLAGGNTGELFF	TGTGCCAGCAGCCCCCTAGCGGGGGGGAACACCGGGGAGCTGTTTTTT
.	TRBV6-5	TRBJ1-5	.	CASSPDRNNQPQHF	TGTGCCAGCAGTCCCGACAGAAACAATCAGCCCCAGCATTTT
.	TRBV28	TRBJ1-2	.	CASSLGGGGRYGYTF	TGTGCCAGCAGTTTGGGGGGAGGGGGACGATATGGCTACACCTTC
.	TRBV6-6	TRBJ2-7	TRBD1	CASRPGQEREQYF	TGTGCCAGCAGACCCGGACAGGAAAGGGAGCAGTACTTC
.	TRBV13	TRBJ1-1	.	CASSLGPGSEAFF	TGTGCCAGCAGCTTAGGGCCGGGCAGTGAAGCTTTCTTT
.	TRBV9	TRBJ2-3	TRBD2	CASSVRLAADTQYF	TGTGCCAGCAGCGTCCGACTAGCGGCAGATACGCAGTATTTT
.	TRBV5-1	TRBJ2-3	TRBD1	CASSSRQGGNTDTQYF	TGCGCCAGCAGCTCAAGACAGGGTGGAAACACAGATACGCAGTATTTT
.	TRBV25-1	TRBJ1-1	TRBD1	CASSGTGDTEAFF	TGTGCCAGCAGTGGAACAGGGGACACTGAAGCTTTCTTT
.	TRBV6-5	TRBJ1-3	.	CASSYEGIGNTIYF	TGTGCCAGCAGTTACGAGGGTATAGGAAACACCATATATTTT
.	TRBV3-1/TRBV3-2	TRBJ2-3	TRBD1	CASSQEDRSLDTQYF	TGTGCCAGCAGCCAAGAGGACAGGTCCCTAGATACGCAGTATTTT
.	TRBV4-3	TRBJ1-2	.	CASSQDGRGTSGYTF	TGCGCCAGCAGCCAAGATGGGAGAGGGACCTCTGGCTACACCTTC
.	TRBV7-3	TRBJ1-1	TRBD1	CASSLGQGKGEAFF	TGTGCCAGCAGCTTAGGACAGGGGAAGGGTGAAGCTTTCTTT
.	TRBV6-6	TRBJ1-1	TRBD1	CASSYLSGQGGKAFF	TGTGCCAGCAGTTACCTCTCGGGACAGGGGGGGAAAGCTTTCTTT
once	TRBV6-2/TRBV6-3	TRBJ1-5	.	CASSYSNSNQPQHF	TGTGCCAGCAGTTACAGTAATAGCAATCAGCCCCAGCATTTT
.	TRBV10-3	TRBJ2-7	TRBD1	CAISESDRGYEQYF	TGTGCCATCAGTGAGTCGGACAGGGGGTACGAGCAGTACTTC
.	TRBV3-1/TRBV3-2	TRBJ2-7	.	CASSQDLAYEQYF	TGTGCCAGCAGCCAAGATCTGGCCTACGAGCAGTACTTC
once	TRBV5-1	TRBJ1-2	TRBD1	CASSPGQGSNGYTF	TGCGCCAGCAGCCCGGGACAGGGGTCAAATGGCTACACCTTC
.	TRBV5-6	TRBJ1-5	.	CASSYKAQHF	TGTGCCAGCAGCTATAAGGCCCAGCATTTT
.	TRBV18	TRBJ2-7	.	CASSPPRGSKYEQYF	TGTGCCAGCTCACCACCTCGGGGTAGTAAGTACGAGCAGTACTTC
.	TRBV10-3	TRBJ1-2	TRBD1	CAISRTGQHSVYYTF	TGTGCCATCAGTCGGACAGGGCAGCACTCGGTGTACTACACCTTC
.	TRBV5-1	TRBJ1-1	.	CASSPRWGETEAFF	TGCGCCAGCAGTCCAAGGTGGGGGGAAACTGAAGCTTTCTTT
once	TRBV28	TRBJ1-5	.	CASSVDRRNQPQHF	TGTGCCAGCAGTGTAGACAGACGCAATCAGCCCCAGCATTTT
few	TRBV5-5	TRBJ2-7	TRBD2	CASSGGLARSSYEQYF	TGTGCCAGCAGCGGCGGACTAGCGAGGAGCTCCTACGAGCAGTACTTC
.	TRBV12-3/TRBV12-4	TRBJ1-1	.	CASSPGPTEAFF	TGTGCCAGCAGTCCAGGCCCCACTGAAGCTTTCTTT
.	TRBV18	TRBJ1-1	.	CASSPPVRGTTEAFF	TGTGCCAGCTCACCACCGGTTCGGGGTACCACTGAAGCTTTCTTT
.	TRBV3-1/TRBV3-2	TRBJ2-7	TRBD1	CASTLTQGAGEQYF	TGTGCCAGCACCCTCACACAGGGGGCGGGGGAGCAGTACTTC
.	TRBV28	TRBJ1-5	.	CASSLRGFGNQPQHF	TGTGCCAGCAGTTTACGGGGGTTCGGCAATCAGCCCCAGCATTTT